The next 29 T cell receptor beta chains were all read from a single sample in a study of CD8+ T cells in alopecia areata. RNA was extracted and reverse transcribed into cDNA as the sequencing template. Method: immunoSEQ multiplex PCR; TCRdb's copy keeps in-frame clones and lacks some. The sample gives tens of thousands of clones, around 80% of which show up once; about 19% is in the top ten. Sequencing input: NKG2D-low CD8+ T cells sorted from blood. Source of these receptors: a human donor with alopecia areata.

The chain couples TRBV6-6 to TRBJ2-3, with a possible D match to TRBD2 (5 bases). Per germline, CDR1 MNHNY and CDR2 SVGAGI (reference sequence). V was cut by 5 bases and J by 4 bases, with 16 bases left in between. This CDR3 has 15 residues. The CDR3 nucleotides read TGTGCCAGCAGTCAATCCACCGAGGGTCCAGATACGCAGTATTTT. This sequence encodes CASSQSTEGPDTQYF.

The gene calls are TRBV5-4 and TRBJ2-1, with D hard to call. Germline V CDR1 and CDR2: SGHNT, YYREEE (reference sequence). The V end was cut by 0 bases, the J end by 1 base, with 5 bases between. CDR3 length: 14 residues. CDR3 sequence reads: CASSLAGSYNEQFF. CDR3 nucleotides: TGTGCCAGCAGCTTGGCGGGTTCCTACAATGAGCAGTTCTTC.

The rearrangement uses TRBV30 and TRBJ2-1, with a weak D call TRBD2 (6 bases). The CDR3 loop spans 13 amino acids. Germline values: CDR1 GTSNPN, CDR2 SVGIG (reference sequence). Trimming removed 2 bases from V and 5 bases from J, with 10 bases in between. CDR3 DNA: TGTGCCTGGAGTACGGACTACCACAATGAGCAGTTCTTC. Translating it yields CAWSTDYHNEQFF.

The rearrangement joins TRBV5-1 to TRBJ2-7, with 10 bases identical to TRBD2. Germline CDR1 reads SGHRS; CDR2 reads YFSETQ. The CDR3 totals 14 residues. Trimming took 3 bases from V and 6 from J; bases not matched to a gene: 6. The CDR3 loop is CASSWLAGVGEQYF. The CDR3 nucleotides are TGCGCCAGCAGCTGGCTAGCGGGAGTAGGCGAGCAGTACTTC.

The chain employs TRBV7-9 and TRBJ1-1; D not certain. Trimming took off 4 bases at V and 6 bases at J, with 6 bases between the two ends. Germline V gene sequence: CDR1 SEHNR, CDR2 FQNEAQ (reference sequence). The CDR3 spans 11 residues. The CDR3 DNA reads TGTGCCAGCAGCTCAGGACCTGAAGCTTTCTTT. Encoded protein: CASSSGPEAFF.

This chain uses TRBV9 with TRBJ2-7, with TRBD1 matching 9 bases. Germline V gene lookup returns CDR1 SGDLS and CDR2 YYNGEE. Trimming removed 2 bases from V and 2 bases from J; junction bases left unmatched: 2. CDR3 length: 14 amino acids. CDR3 amino acids: CASSVGTGTYEQYF. The CDR3 nucleotides are TGTGCCAGCAGCGTCGGGACAGGGACCTACGAGCAGTACTTC.

The J gene is TRBJ2-2, the V gene TRBV6-5; 7 nucleotides match TRBD1. Looked up from germline, CDR1 is MNHEY and CDR2 is SVGAGI. The CDR3 covers 14 residues. The V segment lost 7 bases and the J segment 3 bases; nucleotides outside the gene matches: 5. The CDR3 here is CASMGQTHTGELFF. The CDR3 region has the DNA TGTGCCAGCATGGGACAGACACACACCGGGGAGCTGTTTTTT.

This clone was observed a handful of times. The chain links TRBV15 to TRBJ2-3; no clear D gene. Germline V CDR1 and CDR2: LNHNV, YYDKDF (reference sequence). The CDR3 consists of 13 residues. V gave up 2 bases and J gave up 6 bases, with 9 bases separating them. CDR3 nucleotide sequence: TGTGCCACCAGCAGAACGCCTTGGGATACGCAGTATTTT. Translating it yields CATSRTPWDTQYF. The variable domain in full, with the rest retrieved from reference TRBV15 and TRBJ2-3, is DAMVIQNPRYQVTQFGKPVTLSCSQTLNHNVMYWYQQKSSQAPKLLFHYYDKDFNNEADTPDNFQSRRPNTSFCFLDIRSPGLGDTAMYLCATSRTPWDTQYFGPGTRLTVL.

This clone was picked up a small number of times. This rearrangement joins TRBV19 to TRBJ1-1; D perhaps matches TRBD1 (6 bases). The V end lost 5 bases, the J end lost 4 bases, and 11 bases lay between the germline ends. CDR1 is LNHDA and CDR2 is SQIVND in the germline V gene (reference sequence). The CDR3 consists of 13 residues. For the CDR3, the DNA is TGTGCCAGTAGTTACCCAGGGGTCACTGAAGCTTTCTTT. As protein: CASSYPGVTEAFF.

The rearrangement joins TRBV6-5 to TRBJ2-3, with 13 bases identical to TRBD2. The CDR3 extends over 15 amino acids. The V gene end was trimmed by 5 bases and the J gene end by 4 bases; junction bases not matched to a gene: 3. Germline CDR1 MNHEY, CDR2 SVGAGI. In DNA form, the CDR3 reads TGTGCCAGCAGTCAACTAGCGGGAGGGTCAGATACGCAGTATTTT. It codes for CASSQLAGGSDTQYF.

The rearrangement uses TRBV4-3 and TRBJ2-5; D is perhaps TRBD1 (6 bases). CDR1 is LGHNA, CDR2 YSLEER, per germline. CDR3 length equals 16 residues. The V end lost 0 bases, the J end lost 5 bases, and 16 bases lay between the germline ends. The DNA of the CDR3 is TGCGCCAGCAGCCAAGAGACCCTCCAGGGGTGGGAGACCCAGTACTTC. Its protein is CASSQETLQGWETQYF.

The chain uses TRBV29-1 and TRBJ2-7, with 7 positions matching TRBD2. Trimming cost V 5 bases and J 3 bases; bases outside gene matches: 7. The CDR3 is 13 amino acids. Germline V CDR1 and CDR2: SQVTM, ANQGSEA. The chain's CDR3 is CSVSSGGDYEQYF. CDR3 in DNA: TGCAGCGTTTCTAGCGGTGGGGACTACGAGCAGTACTTC.

The CDR3 spells CSVDIRAANEQFF. CDR3 DNA: TGCAGCGTTGATATCAGGGCGGCCAATGAGCAGTTCTTC. The V call is TRBV29-1, the J call TRBJ2-1; TRBD1 is a possible D gene (5 bases). CDR1 and CDR2 (germline): SQVTM, ANQGSEA. V was cut by 3 bases and J by 6 bases, with 12 bases left in between. CDR3 length: 13 residues.

The chain employs TRBV29-1 and TRBJ2-3; D gene uncertain. Germline lookup yields CDR1 SQVTM and CDR2 ANQGSEA. There are 10 residues in the CDR3. Trimming pared 7 bases from V and 4 bases from J, leaving 6 bases between. The DNA of the CDR3 is TGCAGCGCCGAGGCAGATACGCAGTATTTT. This encodes CSAEADTQYF.

The chain is built from TRBV7-9 and TRBJ2-7; TRBD1 might be the D (6 bases). Germline loops: CDR1 SEHNR, CDR2 FQNEAQ (reference sequence). Trimming removed 5 bases from V and 0 bases from J, with 11 bases in between. This CDR3 has 14 residues. The chain's CDR3 is CASSPGDNSYEQYF. In DNA form, the CDR3 reads TGTGCCAGCAGCCCCGGGGACAACTCCTACGAGCAGTACTTC.

This chain connects TRBV18 to TRBJ2-3; perhaps D is TRBD1 or TRBD2 (6 bases each). Trimming pared 2 bases from V and 4 bases from J, leaving 19 bases between. The CDR3 contains 17 residues. Germline V gene sequence: CDR1 KGHSH, CDR2 LQKENI. The CDR3 region is CASSPNHRASVADTQYF. The CDR3 DNA follows: TGTGCCAGCTCACCAAACCACAGGGCTAGCGTGGCAGATACGCAGTATTTT.

The chain uses TRBV27 and TRBJ2-5, with 7 bases that match TRBD1. The germline gives CDR1 MNHEY, CDR2 SMNVEV (reference sequence). The ends lost 2 bases at V and 5 bases at J; junction bases unmatched: 8. The CDR3 has 15 residues. For the CDR3, the DNA is TGTGCCAGCAGTTTAGGGGTGACAGGGATGGAGACCCAGTACTTC. Amino acid sequence: CASSLGVTGMETQYF.

This clone has a handful of counts. The DNA of the CDR3 is TGTGCCACCAGCAGTTTGAACACCGGGGAGCTGTTTTTT. The encoded protein is CATSSLNTGELFF. The genes are TRBV15 and TRBJ2-2; D remains ambiguous. Germline CDR1 is LNHNV and CDR2 is YYDKDF (reference sequence). The CDR3 is made up of 13 amino acids. The germline V and J ends were trimmed by 3 bases and 1 base, with 3 bases remaining between them.

The V and J genes are TRBV2 and TRBJ2-1; 9 bases fit TRBD2. This CDR3 has 12 amino acids. The V gene's germline CDR1 is SNHLY and CDR2 FYNNEI. V shed 6 bases, J shed 8 bases, and the junction held 2 bases outside the gene matches. CDR3 region: CASSRTSDEQFF. CDR3 DNA: TGTGCCAGCAGCCGGACTAGCGATGAGCAGTTCTTC.

The V gene is TRBV2, the J gene TRBJ2-1; 8 positions agree with TRBD1. Germline V CDR1 and CDR2: SNHLY, FYNNEI. J lost 3 bases, V lost 4 bases, and 5 bases had no gene match. The CDR3 runs to 15 residues. CDR3 coding DNA: TGTGCCAGCAGTGGACCGGGACAGGTCTACAATGAGCAGTTCTTC. It specifies CASSGPGQVYNEQFF. Supplemented by reference TRBV2 and TRBJ2-1, the full variable domain reads EPEVTQTPSHQVTQMGQEVILRCVPISNHLYFYWYRQILGQKVEFLVSFYNNEISEKSEIFDDQFSVERPDGSNFTLKIRSTKLEDSAMYFCASSGPGQVYNEQFFGPGTRLTVL.

J is TRBJ2-7 and V is TRBV5-1, with D unresolved. The V end lost 1 base, the J end lost 6 bases, and 5 bases lay between the germline ends. CDR3 length: 11 amino acids. CDR1 is SGHRS and CDR2 is YFSETQ in the germline V gene. CDR3 coding DNA: TGCGCCAGCAGCTTGAAGGGCGAGCAGTACTTC. Translation gives CASSLKGEQYF.

The sample holds a few counts of this clone. This chain links TRBV7-9 with TRBJ2-1; 10 positions agree with TRBD2. The CDR3 totals 16 residues. Germline V gene sequence: CDR1 SEHNR, CDR2 FQNEAQ (reference sequence). V shed 4 bases, J shed 7 bases, and the junction held 10 bases outside the gene matches. CDR3 residues: CASSSPLAGEGNEQFF. The CDR3 bases are TGTGCCAGCAGCTCCCCGCTAGCGGGAGAGGGGAATGAGCAGTTCTTC. Drawing the rest from reference TRBV7-9 and TRBJ2-1, the complete variable domain is DTGVSQNPRHKITKRGQNVTFRCDPISEHNRLYWYRQTLGQGPEFLTYFQNEAQLEKSRLLSDRFSAERPKGSFSTLEIQRTEQGDSAMYLCASSSPLAGEGNEQFFGPGTRLTVL.

V is TRBV6-1 and J is TRBJ1-1; D possibly corresponds to TRBD1 (6 bases). CDR3 length equals 14 residues. Germline-derived CDR1 and CDR2 are MNHNS and SASEGT. The V and J ends lost 0 bases and 1 base respectively, with 6 bases between them. The DNA for the CDR3 is TGTGCCAGCAGTGAAGCAGGGGGGAACACTGAAGCTTTCTTT. Translation gives CASSEAGGNTEAFF.

The chain couples TRBV5-4 to TRBJ2-1; either TRBD1 or TRBD2 may fit D (5 bases each). The CDR3 runs to 15 residues. Trimming removed 3 bases at V and 4 bases at J, with 14 bases between. Per germline, CDR1 SGHNT and CDR2 YYREEE (reference sequence). The CDR3 sequence is CASSSVGGSYNEQFF. The CDR3 bases are TGTGCCAGCAGCTCCGTTGGGGGTTCGTACAATGAGCAGTTCTTC.

The chain is built from TRBV5-4 and TRBJ2-3; no reliable D call. Trimming stripped 4 bases from V and 4 bases from J, with 10 bases between. The CDR3 is 13 residues long. Germline V gives CDR1 SGHNT, CDR2 YYREEE (reference sequence). This chain's CDR3 is CASSPDPPDTQYF. The CDR3 nucleotides read TGTGCCAGCAGCCCAGACCCTCCAGATACGCAGTATTTT.

The chain combines TRBV27 with TRBJ2-7; D is uncertain. Germline CDR1 and CDR2: MNHEY and SMNVEV (reference sequence). The CDR3 runs to 15 residues. Deletions cut 5 bases from V and 1 base from J, with 15 bases between. DNA of the CDR3: TGTGCCAGCAGTCCAACTCCGGACGGGTCCTACGAGCAGTACTTC. This codes for CASSPTPDGSYEQYF.

The chain links TRBV4-1 to TRBJ1-1; 10 nucleotides line up with TRBD1. Trimming at V came to 4 bases and at J to 5 bases, leaving 4 bases not matched to a gene. The CDR3 is 14 amino acids. Germline assignment: CDR1 MGHRA and CDR2 YSYEKL. This CDR3 is CASSLDRGRTEAFF. CDR3 nucleotides: TGCGCCAGCAGCCTTGACAGGGGGCGGACTGAAGCTTTCTTT.

The chain has TRBV29-1 and TRBJ1-1, with D perhaps TRBD1 (6 bases). This CDR3 spans 11 amino acids. In germline, CDR1 is SQVTM, CDR2 ANQGSEA. V dropped 7 bases and J dropped 7 bases, with 13 bases sitting between them. CDR3 residues: CSAHGQLEAFF. Here the CDR3 DNA reads TGCAGCGCCCATGGACAGCTTGAAGCTTTCTTT.

The V gene is TRBV7-9, the J gene TRBJ2-3; TRBD1 aligns across 8 bases. Germline CDR1 and CDR2: SEHNR and FQNEAQ (reference sequence). CDR3 size: 15 residues. V trimming: 7 bases; J trimming: 0 bases; junction bases outside the gene matches: 6. The CDR3 DNA follows: TGTGCCAGCACCCCAGGGGGCTCCAGCACAGATACGCAGTATTTT. Amino acids: CASTPGGSSTDTQYF.